This TCR beta chain was found in a study of CD8 T cells in Susac syndrome. In contrast to the negatively isolated CD8+ and CD4+ T cells, TEMRA cells were FACS-enriched. V was cut by 3 bases and J by 10 bases, with 18 bases left in between. The CDR3 contains 14 residues. CDR1 is KGHSH, CDR2 LQKENI, per germline. The authors reverse transcribed roughly 0.5 to 1 ug RNA with random hexamers. TCRdb recomputed calls from the immunoSEQ multiplex PCR reads with MiXCR, one row per CDR3 protein. The data contain approximately 53,000 distinct CDR3 sequences, 93% of them singletons. V gene TRBV18 combines with J gene TRBJ1-2; the D gene is possibly TRBD1 (6 bases). The clonotype comes from a human donor with multiple sclerosis. The sample was CD8+ T cells from PBMCs. The CDR3, as DNA: TGTGCCAGCTCACCGTACGAGGGACAACATTCCTACACCTTC. It codes for CASSPYEGQHSYTF.